This TCR beta chain was sequenced for a study of vaccination effects on CD4 cells after COVID-19. On the study more broadly: Using viral peptide pools, the ViraFEST assay grew out antigen-specific CD4+ T cells prior to sequencing. PBMC cultures contained about 2 million cells per well, approximately 9.2 IU/ml IL-2 and approximately 9.4 ug/ml peptides.

Clones were sequenced by immunoSEQ multiplex PCR, and TCRdb holds only the in-frame ones, with some missing. This sample yields around 40,000 clones, of which 55% to 80% are seen a single time; 4% to 5% belongs to the top ten. CDR1 and CDR2 (germline): SGHTS, YDEGEE. Deletions cut 0 bases from V and 5 bases from J, with 11 bases between. The CDR3 runs 15 residues. The culture ran for about 11 days, and then CD4+ T cells were isolated. At days 3 and 7, half of the medium was exchanged for IL-2 medium. Comment on this clone: Its antigen remains unidentified. The same CDR3 is also encoded by other DNA sequences in this sample.

The chain joins TRBV5-8 to TRBJ1-4; D remains unclear. The material sequenced was CD4+ T cells from PBMCs cultured without peptide, taken before COVID-19 vaccination. The sequence was collected from a human donor who received a COVID-19 vaccine. CDR3 in amino acids: CASSLGQGGNEKLFF. The CDR3 coding sequence is TGTGCCAGCAGCTTGGGACAAGGAGGAAATGAAAAACTGTTTTTT. Complete variable domain (other parts from reference TRBV5-8 and TRBJ1-4): EAGVTQSPTHLIKTRGQQATLRCSPISGHTSVYWYQQALGLGLQFLLWYDEGEERNRGNFPPRFSGRQFPNYSSELNVNALELEDSALYLCASSLGQGGNEKLFFGSGTQLSVL.